This TCR beta chain was recorded in a study of cytomegalovirus exposure and HLA in healthy donors. About this clone: No antigen is known for it.

CDR3 size: 14 residues. Germline loops: CDR1 MNHEY, CDR2 SVGAGI. The ends were cut back, 0 bases at V and 4 bases at J, with 9 bases in the middle. The PCR employed 60 Vbeta primers together with 13 Jbeta primers. Method: immunoSEQ multiplex PCR; TCRdb's copy keeps in-frame clones and lacks some. The sample includes about 77,000 clones, approximately 78% seen only once; the top ten take approximately 4.6%. Overall study findings and caveats: In a later analysis, TCR beta V- and J-gene trimming was associated with a missense DCLRE1C variant. The study reported that TCR beta sequences accurately predicted HLA-A and HLA-B alleles in most subjects.

This TCR came from a man aged 40-55 years in good health and CMV-seronegative. The sequenced sample was PBMCs. The chain is built from TRBV6-5 and TRBJ1-2; D uncertain. Here the CDR3 reads CASSYSPGGYGYTF. The CDR3 region has the DNA TGTGCCAGCAGTTACTCGCCCGGTGGCTATGGCTACACCTTC.